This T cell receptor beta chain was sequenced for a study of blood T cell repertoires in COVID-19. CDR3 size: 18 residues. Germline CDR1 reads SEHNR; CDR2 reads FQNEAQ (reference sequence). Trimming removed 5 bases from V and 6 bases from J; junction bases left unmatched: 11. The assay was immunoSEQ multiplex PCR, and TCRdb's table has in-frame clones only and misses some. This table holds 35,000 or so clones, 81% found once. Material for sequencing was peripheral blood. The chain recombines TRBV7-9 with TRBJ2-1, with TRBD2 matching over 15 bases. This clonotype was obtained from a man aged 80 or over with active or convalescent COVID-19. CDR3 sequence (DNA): TGTGCCAGCAGCCTATACCGGACTAGCGGGAGGGCCGGCAATGAGCAGTTCTTC. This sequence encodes CASSLYRTSGRAGNEQFF.